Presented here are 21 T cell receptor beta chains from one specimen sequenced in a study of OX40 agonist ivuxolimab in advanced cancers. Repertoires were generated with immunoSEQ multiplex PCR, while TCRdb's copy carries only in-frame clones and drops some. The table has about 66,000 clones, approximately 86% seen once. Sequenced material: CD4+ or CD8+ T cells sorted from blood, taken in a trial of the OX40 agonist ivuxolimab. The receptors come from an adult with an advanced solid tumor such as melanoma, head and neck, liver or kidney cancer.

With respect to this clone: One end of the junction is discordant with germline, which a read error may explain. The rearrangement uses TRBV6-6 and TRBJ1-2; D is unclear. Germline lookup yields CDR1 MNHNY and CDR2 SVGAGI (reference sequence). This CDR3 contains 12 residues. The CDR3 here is CASSYSSSYPLF. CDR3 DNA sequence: TGTGCCAGCAGTTACTCGAGCTCTTACCCCCTCTTC.

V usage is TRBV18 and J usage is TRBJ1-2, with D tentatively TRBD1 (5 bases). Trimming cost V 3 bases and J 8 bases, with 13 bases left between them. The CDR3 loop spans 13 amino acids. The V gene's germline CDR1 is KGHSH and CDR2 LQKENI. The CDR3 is CASSPAGSFGYTF. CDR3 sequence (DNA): TGTGCCAGCTCACCGGCAGGGAGTTTCGGCTACACCTTC.

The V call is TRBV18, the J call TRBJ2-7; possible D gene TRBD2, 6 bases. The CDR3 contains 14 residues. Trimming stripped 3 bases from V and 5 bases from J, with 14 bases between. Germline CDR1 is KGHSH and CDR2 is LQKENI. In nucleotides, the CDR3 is TGTGCCAGCTCACCCAGCGTCAGGGAGGACGAGCAGTACTTC. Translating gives CASSPSVREDEQYF. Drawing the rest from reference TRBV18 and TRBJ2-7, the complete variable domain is NAGVMQNPRHLVRRRGQEARLRCSPMKGHSHVYWYRQLPEEGLKFMVYLQKENIIDESGMPKERFSAEFPKEGPSILRIQQVVRGDSAAYFCASSPSVREDEQYFGPGTRLTVT.

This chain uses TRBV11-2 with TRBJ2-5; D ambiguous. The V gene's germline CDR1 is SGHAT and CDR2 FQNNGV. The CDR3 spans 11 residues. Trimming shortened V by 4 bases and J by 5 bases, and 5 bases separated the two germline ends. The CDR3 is CASSSSETQYF. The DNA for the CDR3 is TGTGCCAGCAGCTCCAGTGAGACCCAGTACTTC.

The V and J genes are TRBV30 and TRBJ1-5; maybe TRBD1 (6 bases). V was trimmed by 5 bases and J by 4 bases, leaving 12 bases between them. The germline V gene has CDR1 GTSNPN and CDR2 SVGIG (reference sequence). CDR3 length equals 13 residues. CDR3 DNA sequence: TGTGCCTGGGGCGGACAGCCTAATCAGCCCCAGCATTTT. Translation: CAWGGQPNQPQHF.

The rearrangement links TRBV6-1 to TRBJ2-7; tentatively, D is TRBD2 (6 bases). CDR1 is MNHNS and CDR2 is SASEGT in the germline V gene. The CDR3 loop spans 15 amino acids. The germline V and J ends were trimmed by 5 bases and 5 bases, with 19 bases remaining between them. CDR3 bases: TGTGCCAGCAGTCAGGAGGGCGCGGTATCCCACGAGCAGTACTTC. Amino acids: CASSQEGAVSHEQYF.

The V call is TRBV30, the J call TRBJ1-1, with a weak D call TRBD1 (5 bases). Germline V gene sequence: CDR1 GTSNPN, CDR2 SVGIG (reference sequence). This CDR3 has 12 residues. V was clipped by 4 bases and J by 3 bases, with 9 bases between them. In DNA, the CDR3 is TGTGCCTGGAATAGGGGCCACACTGAAGCTTTCTTT. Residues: CAWNRGHTEAFF.

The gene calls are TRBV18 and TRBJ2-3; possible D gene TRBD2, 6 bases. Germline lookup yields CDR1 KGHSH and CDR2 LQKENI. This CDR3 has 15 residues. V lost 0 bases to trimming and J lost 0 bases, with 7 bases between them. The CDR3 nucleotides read TGTGCCAGCTCACCACCCGGGAGAAGCACAGATACGCAGTATTTT. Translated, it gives CASSPPGRSTDTQYF.

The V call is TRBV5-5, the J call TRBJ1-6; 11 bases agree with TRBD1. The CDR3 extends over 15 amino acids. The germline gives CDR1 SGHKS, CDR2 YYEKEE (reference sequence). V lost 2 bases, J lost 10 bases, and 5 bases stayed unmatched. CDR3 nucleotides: TGTGCCAGCAGCTTACCGGGACAGGGGGGATCACCCCTCCACTTT. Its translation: CASSLPGQGGSPLHF.

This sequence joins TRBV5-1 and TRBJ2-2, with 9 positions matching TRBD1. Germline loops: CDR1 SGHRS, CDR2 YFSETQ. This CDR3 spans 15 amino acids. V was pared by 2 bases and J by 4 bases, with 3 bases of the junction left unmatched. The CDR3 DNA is TGCGCCAGCAGCTTCGGACAGGGGAGCACCGGGGAGCTGTTTTTT. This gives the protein CASSFGQGSTGELFF.

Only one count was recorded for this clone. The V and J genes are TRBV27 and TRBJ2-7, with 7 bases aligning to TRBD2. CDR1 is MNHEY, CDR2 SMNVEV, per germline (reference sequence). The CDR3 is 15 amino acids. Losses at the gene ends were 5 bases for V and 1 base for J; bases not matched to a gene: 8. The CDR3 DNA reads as TGTGCCAGCAGTCCGACGAGACTAGCATCCTACGAGCAGTACTTC. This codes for CASSPTRLASYEQYF.

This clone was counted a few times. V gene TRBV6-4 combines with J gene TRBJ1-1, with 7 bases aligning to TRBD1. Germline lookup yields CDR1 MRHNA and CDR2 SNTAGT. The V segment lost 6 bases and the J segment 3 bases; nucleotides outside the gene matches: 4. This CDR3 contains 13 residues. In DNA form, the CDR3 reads TGTGCCAGCAGCAGACAGGGAGACACTGAAGCTTTCTTT. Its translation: CASSRQGDTEAFF.

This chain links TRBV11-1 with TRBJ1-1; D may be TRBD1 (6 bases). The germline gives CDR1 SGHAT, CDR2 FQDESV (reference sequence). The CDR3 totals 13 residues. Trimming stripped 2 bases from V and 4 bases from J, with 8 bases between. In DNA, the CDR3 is TGTGCCAGCAGCTTAACAGGGACCACTGAAGCTTTCTTT. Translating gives CASSLTGTTEAFF.

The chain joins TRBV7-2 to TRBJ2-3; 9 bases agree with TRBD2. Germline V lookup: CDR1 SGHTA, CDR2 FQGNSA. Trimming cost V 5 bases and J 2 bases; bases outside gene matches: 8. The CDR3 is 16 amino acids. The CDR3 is CASSRSSGEITDTQYF. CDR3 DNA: TGTGCCAGCAGCCGCTCTAGCGGGGAGATCACAGATACGCAGTATTTT. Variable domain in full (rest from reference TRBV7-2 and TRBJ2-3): GAGVSQSPSNKVTEKGKDVELRCDPISGHTALYWYRQSLGQGLEFLIYFQGNSAPDKSGLPSDRFSAERTGGSVSTLTIQRTQQEDSAVYLCASSRSSGEITDTQYFGPGTRLTVL.

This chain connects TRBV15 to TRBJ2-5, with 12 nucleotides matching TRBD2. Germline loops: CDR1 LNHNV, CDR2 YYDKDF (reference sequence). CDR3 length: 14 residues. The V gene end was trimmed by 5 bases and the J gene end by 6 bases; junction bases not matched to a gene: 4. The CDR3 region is CATSSTSGGKTQYF. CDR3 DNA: TGTGCCACCAGCTCGACTAGCGGGGGAAAGACCCAGTACTTC.

The CDR3: CSVEDRGLYGYTF. The CDR3 region has the DNA TGCAGCGTTGAGGACAGGGGGCTCTATGGCTACACCTTC. This chain links TRBV29-1 with TRBJ1-2, with 11 bases that match TRBD1. Germline-derived CDR1 and CDR2 are SQVTM and ANQGSEA. The CDR3 runs to 13 residues. V trimming: 3 bases; J trimming: 4 bases; junction bases outside the gene matches: 1.

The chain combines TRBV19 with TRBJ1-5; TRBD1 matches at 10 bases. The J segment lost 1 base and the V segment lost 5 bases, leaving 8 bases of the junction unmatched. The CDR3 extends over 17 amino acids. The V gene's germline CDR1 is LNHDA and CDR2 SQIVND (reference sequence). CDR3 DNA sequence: TGTGCCAGTAGTGCTGACAGGGGGCAAATAAGCAATCAGCCCCAGCATTTT. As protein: CASSADRGQISNQPQHF.

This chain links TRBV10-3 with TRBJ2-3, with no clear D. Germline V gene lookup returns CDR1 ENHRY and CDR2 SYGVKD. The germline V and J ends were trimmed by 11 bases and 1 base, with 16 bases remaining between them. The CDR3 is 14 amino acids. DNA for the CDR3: TGTGCCGTCGCATCCTCGTCAGGCACAGATACGCAGTATTTT. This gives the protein CAVASSSGTDTQYF.

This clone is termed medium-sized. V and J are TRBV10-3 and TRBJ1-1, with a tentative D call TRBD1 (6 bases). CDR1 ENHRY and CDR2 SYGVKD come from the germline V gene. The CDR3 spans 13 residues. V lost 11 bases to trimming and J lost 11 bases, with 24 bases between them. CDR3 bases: TGTGCCGCAAAAGCGGGGGGCAGGGAATCGGCTTTCTTT. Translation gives CAAKAGGRESAFF.

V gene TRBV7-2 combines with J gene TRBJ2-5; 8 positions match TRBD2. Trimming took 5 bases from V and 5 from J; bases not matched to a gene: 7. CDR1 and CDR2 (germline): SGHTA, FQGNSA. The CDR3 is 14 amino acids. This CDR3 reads CASSRIAGRETQYF. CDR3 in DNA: TGTGCCAGCAGCCGAATAGCGGGGCGGGAGACCCAGTACTTC.

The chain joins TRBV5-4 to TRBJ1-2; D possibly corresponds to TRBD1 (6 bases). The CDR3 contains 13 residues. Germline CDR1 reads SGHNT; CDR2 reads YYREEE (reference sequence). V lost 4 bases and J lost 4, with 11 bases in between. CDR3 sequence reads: CASSPDRSYGYTF. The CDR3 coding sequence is TGTGCCAGCAGCCCGGACAGAAGCTATGGCTACACCTTC.